These T cell receptor beta chains were read from a single sample in a study of PD-1 blockade in classical Hodgkin lymphoma. The data were produced by immunoSEQ multiplex PCR, yet TCRdb's version contains in-frame clones alone and is incomplete. The top ten clones hold around 0.2% of a sample with about 35,000 clones, about 89% of them seen once. Sequencing was performed on CD4+ T cells from blood. All receptors come from a human donor with classical Hodgkin lymphoma. CDR3s include the opening cysteine and the closing phenylalanine or tryptophan. D genes are given only for firm matches.

j_gene,v_gene,d_gene,CDR3aa,CDR3nt
TRBJ1-4,TRBV6-5,NA,CASSYSGAPTNEKLFF,TGTGCCAGCAGTTACTCTGGGGCCCCAACTAATGAAAAACTGTTTTTT
TRBJ2-7,TRBV6-6,NA,CASSLQSRTFSYEQYF,TGTGCCAGCAGCCTCCAATCGCGGACATTTTCCTACGAGCAGTACTTC
TRBJ2-1,TRBV5-1,TRBD1,CASSLEVGQPSSYNEQFF,TGCGCCAGCAGCTTGGAGGTGGGACAGCCAAGCTCCTACAATGAGCAGTTCTTC
TRBJ2-1,TRBV6-5,NA,CASSYRPWYNEQFF,TGTGCCAGCAGTTACCGACCGTGGTACAATGAGCAGTTCTTC
TRBJ2-5,TRBV7-6,NA,CASSLERGTLSRTQYF,TGTGCCAGCAGCTTAGAGAGGGGGACCCTATCTCGGACCCAGTACTTC
TRBJ2-3,TRBV4-2,TRBD2,CASSQAPATSGGWDTQYF,TGTGCCAGCAGCCAAGCTCCCGCGACTAGCGGGGGGTGGGATACGCAGTATTTT
TRBJ2-1,TRBV4-3,NA,CASSQDLVTSRYNEQFF,TGCGCCAGCAGCCAAGATCTCGTGACTAGTAGATACAATGAGCAGTTCTTC
TRBJ1-2,TRBV19,NA,CASSSKRQAGYGYTF,TGTGCCAGTAGTTCCAAGCGACAGGCAGGCTATGGCTACACCTTC
TRBJ1-2,TRBV18,NA,CASEPLRQVTGYTF,TGTGCCAGCGAACCACTACGACAGGTCACCGGCTACACCTTC
TRBJ1-2,TRBV10-3,NA,CAISVHGQLGGYGYTF,TGTGCCATCAGTGTCCACGGACAGTTAGGAGGGTATGGCTACACCTTC